A single sample gave rise to the 27 T cell receptor beta chains below, sequenced in a study of post-analysis software for immune sequencing data. Whole-study results and caveats: Higher frequency in patients than in controls was seen for about five TRBV segments, with TRBV5-6, TRBV5-1 and TRBV20-1 among them.

Incorporated into the TCR beta cDNA libraries were unique molecular identifiers, which served to reduce PCR and sequencing biases. TCRdb fed the PCR reads into MiXCR, producing one record per CDR3 protein. The data contain hundreds of thousands of distinct CDR3 sequences, over 45% of them singletons. No cognate antigen is known for these TCRs. Sequenced sample: blood. The origin of the receptors is a girl aged 2 to 9 with multiple sclerosis.

The V gene is TRBV9, the J gene TRBJ2-3; the D is unclear. This CDR3 contains 13 residues. The germline CDR1 and CDR2 sequences are SGDLS and YYNGEE. The V end was cut by 4 bases, the J end by 1 base, with 7 bases between. CDR3 in amino acids: CASSPIGTDTQYF. CDR3 in DNA: TGTGCCAGCAGCCCCATCGGCACAGATACGCAGTATTTT.

The chain has TRBV20-1 and TRBJ1-1; the D gene is possibly TRBD1 (5 bases). CDR3 length: 15 amino acids. Germline-derived CDR1 and CDR2 are DFQATT and SNEGSKA (reference sequence). Between the trimmed V and J ends, which lost 0 bases and 3 bases, there was a span of 14 bases. The chain's CDR3 is CSARDLGRADTEAFF. CDR3 sequence (DNA): TGCAGTGCTAGAGACCTGGGACGGGCCGACACTGAAGCTTTCTTT.

The chain is built from TRBV5-1 and TRBJ2-7; TRBD2 aligns across 7 bases. The CDR3 is 14 residues long. After removal of 0 bases from V and 3 bases from J, the junction contained 3 bases not matched to a gene. The germline V gene encodes CDR1 SGHRS and CDR2 YFSETQ. The CDR3 DNA reads TGCGCCAGCAGCTTGGTCCCGGGGGGCTACGAGCAGTACTTC. Its translation is CASSLVPGGYEQYF.

The rearrangement links TRBV27 to TRBJ2-7; 12 bases line up with TRBD2. After removal of 3 bases from V and 4 bases from J, the junction contained 10 bases not matched to a gene. The CDR3 has 17 amino acids. The germline V gene has CDR1 MNHEY and CDR2 SMNVEV (reference sequence). The CDR3 loop is CASSFNGRLAGDYEQYF. CDR3 DNA sequence: TGTGCCAGCAGTTTCAACGGCCGACTAGCGGGAGATTACGAGCAGTACTTC.

The rearrangement joins TRBV6-2 or TRBV6-3 to TRBJ2-5; D is perhaps TRBD1 (6 bases). The germline V gene encodes CDR1 MNHEY and CDR2 SVGEGT. CDR3 length: 16 residues. The V and J ends lost 6 bases and 0 bases respectively, with 17 bases between them. This chain's CDR3 is CASRPPGQPYQETQYF. The DNA of the CDR3 is TGTGCCAGCAGGCCACCCGGACAGCCGTACCAAGAGACCCAGTACTTC.

J is TRBJ2-5 and V is TRBV7-9; a possible D gene is TRBD1 (5 bases). This CDR3 comprises 13 residues. Germline CDR1 SEHNR, CDR2 FQNEAQ (reference sequence). V lost 8 bases and J lost 2, with 12 bases in between. In DNA, the CDR3 is TGTGCCAGCGGCCCAGGGCGGCAAGAGACCCAGTACTTC. Encoded protein: CASGPGRQETQYF. Drawing the rest from reference TRBV7-9 and TRBJ2-5, the complete variable domain is DTGVSQNPRHKITKRGQNVTFRCDPISEHNRLYWYRQTLGQGPEFLTYFQNEAQLEKSRLLSDRFSAERPKGSFSTLEIQRTEQGDSAMYLCASGPGRQETQYFGPGTRLLVL.

This chain connects TRBV24-1 to TRBJ2-7; 12 positions match TRBD1. Gene TRBJ2-5 matches the end of the DNA better, so the J call may be wrong. CDR3 size: 16 residues. In germline, CDR1 is KGHDR, CDR2 SFDVKD. CDR3: CATSARGQGASETQYF. In DNA form, the CDR3 reads TGTGCCACCAGTGCCCGGGGACAGGGGGCTTCAGAGACCCAGTACTTC.

In its sample, this clonotype was seen a few times. The rearrangement links TRBV7-2 to TRBJ2-4; no clear D gene. This CDR3 is 18 amino acids long. The ends were cut back, 2 bases at V and 0 bases at J, with 17 bases in the middle. CDR1 and CDR2 (germline): SGHTA, FQGNSA. DNA for the CDR3: TGTGCCAGCAGCTTACCCCGTGACGGCCCGGGAGCCAAAAACATTCAGTACTTC. The encoded protein is CASSLPRDGPGAKNIQYF.

The chain has TRBV7-9 and TRBJ1-1; unclear D gene. Trimming removed 1 base from V and 2 bases from J, with 5 bases in between. CDR3 length equals 13 residues. The germline gives CDR1 SEHNR, CDR2 FQNEAQ (reference sequence). The CDR3 is CASSLDFNTEAFF. In DNA form, the CDR3 reads TGTGCCAGCAGCTTAGATTTCAACACTGAAGCTTTCTTT.

This clonotype was recorded a few times. V and J are TRBV7-9 and TRBJ2-1; possible D gene TRBD2, 5 bases. Looked up from germline, CDR1 is SEHNR and CDR2 is FQNEAQ (reference sequence). Trimming took 4 bases from V and 3 from J, leaving 10 bases between them. This CDR3 contains 14 residues. The CDR3 nucleotides are TGTGCCAGCAGCTACGCTAGCAGCTACAATGAGCAGTTCTTC. Its protein product is CASSYASSYNEQFF.

The chain combines TRBV29-1 with TRBJ2-1; perhaps TRBD1 as D (6 bases). The CDR3 loop spans 13 amino acids. Germline V gene sequence: CDR1 SQVTM, CDR2 ANQGSEA. The V and J ends lost 6 bases and 2 bases respectively, with 11 bases between them. The CDR3 sequence: CSVQGGTYNEQFF. The CDR3 nucleotides are TGCAGCGTACAGGGTGGTACCTACAATGAGCAGTTCTTC.

The gene calls are TRBV5-1 and TRBJ2-7; TRBD1 agrees at 9 bases. The CDR3 loop spans 14 amino acids. V dropped 4 bases and J dropped 6; count of bases not matched to a gene: 8. Germline CDR1 SGHRS, CDR2 YFSETQ. In DNA form, the CDR3 reads TGCGCCAGCAGCCCCCGGACAGGGGAGCCCGAGCAGTACTTC. It codes for CASSPRTGEPEQYF.

The rearrangement joins TRBV5-1 to TRBJ2-1; no firm D call. Germline loops: CDR1 SGHRS, CDR2 YFSETQ. Trimming took off 4 bases at V and 3 bases at J, with 23 bases between the two ends. The CDR3 has 18 amino acids. CDR3 DNA sequence: TGCGCCAGCAGCCTCTCGGGCGGAGTAAGGACCCTCTACAATGAGCAGTTCTTC. As protein: CASSLSGGVRTLYNEQFF.

The chain uses TRBV6-5 and TRBJ1-1; possible D gene TRBD1, 5 bases. In germline, CDR1 is MNHEY, CDR2 SVGAGI. This CDR3 is built from 14 residues. V was clipped by 8 bases and J by 0 bases, with 13 bases between them. The CDR3 DNA follows: TGTGCCAGCTCGGTCGGGGCGCTGAACACTGAAGCTTTCTTT. Its protein product is CASSVGALNTEAFF.

V usage is TRBV5-1 and J usage is TRBJ2-2, with 7 bases aligning to TRBD1. Germline-derived CDR1 and CDR2 are SGHRS and YFSETQ. The length of the CDR3 is 16 residues. The V gene end was trimmed by 4 bases and the J gene end by 0 bases; junction bases not matched to a gene: 6. CDR3 coding DNA: TGCGCCAGCAGCGTCCGTCAGGGGGCGAACACCGGGGAGCTGTTTTTT. This translates into CASSVRQGANTGELFF.

The chain couples TRBV5-1 to TRBJ2-2; 8 positions agree with TRBD1. This CDR3 contains 19 residues. The ends lost 4 bases at V and 0 bases at J; junction bases unmatched: 14. Germline CDR1 is SGHRS and CDR2 is YFSETQ. CDR3 amino acids: CASSLPPGQALANTGELFF. CDR3 DNA sequence: TGCGCCAGCAGCCTACCACCGGGACAGGCCCTAGCGAACACCGGGGAGCTGTTTTTT.

V is TRBV7-2 and J is TRBJ2-3, with unresolved D. CDR3 size: 15 residues. CDR1 SGHTA and CDR2 FQGNSA come from the germline V gene. Trimming removed 4 bases at V and 7 bases at J, with 18 bases between. In DNA form, the CDR3 reads TGTGCCAGCAGCTCCGGTGGAAGTATGAGTAATACGCAGTATTTT. This encodes CASSSGGSMSNTQYF.

This chain uses TRBV20-1 with TRBJ2-4; 8 nucleotides match TRBD1. J gave up 3 bases and V 3 bases, and 7 bases lay outside the gene matches. Germline values: CDR1 DFQATT, CDR2 SNEGSKA (reference sequence). The CDR3 loop spans 15 amino acids. CDR3 sequence (DNA): TGCAGTGCTAGTGCATTGACAGGGGACAAAAACATTCAGTACTTC. Translation gives CSASALTGDKNIQYF.

The CDR3 nucleotides read TGCAGTGCTAGACTCCCCGGGGACAGGGGAAAACTAGGAGATACGCAGTATTTT. Protein product: CSARLPGDRGKLGDTQYF. V usage is TRBV20-1 and J usage is TRBJ2-3, with 10 nucleotides matching TRBD1. CDR3 length: 18 amino acids. Germline lookup yields CDR1 DFQATT and CDR2 SNEGSKA (reference sequence). The V gene end was trimmed by 2 bases and the J gene end by 5 bases; junction bases not matched to a gene: 16.

This chain joins TRBV27 and TRBJ1-1; possible D gene TRBD1, 5 bases. This CDR3 has 13 residues. The V gene lost 2 bases and the J gene lost 7 bases, with 11 bases spanning the gap. Looked up from germline, CDR1 is MNHEY and CDR2 is SMNVEV (reference sequence). Here the CDR3 reads CASSLRGGGEAFF. In DNA form, the CDR3 reads TGTGCCAGCAGTTTACGGGGGGGAGGTGAAGCTTTCTTT.

The chain is built from TRBV6-2 or TRBV6-3 and TRBJ2-2; TRBD1 might be the D (5 bases). CDR1 and CDR2 (germline): MNHEY, SVGEGT. Trimming cost V 5 bases and J 3 bases, with 10 bases left between them. CDR3 size: 14 residues. Written as DNA, the CDR3 is TGTGCCAGCAGTACGGACACCTACACCGGGGAGCTGTTTTTT. Its protein product is CASSTDTYTGELFF.

The chain links TRBV3-1 to TRBJ2-4; TRBD2 agrees at 8 bases. Trimming at V came to 5 bases and at J to 8 bases, leaving 14 bases not matched to a gene. CDR1 and CDR2 from the germline V gene are LGHDT and YNNKEL (reference sequence). The CDR3 consists of 16 residues. This chain's CDR3 is CASSSVLAGYGDIQYF. The CDR3 coding sequence is TGTGCCAGCAGCTCAGTGTTAGCGGGATATGGTGACATTCAGTACTTC.

The V and J genes are TRBV29-1 and TRBJ2-5; 9 nucleotides align to TRBD1. The DNA end lines up better with TRBJ2-7; the J call may be wrong. The germline V gene encodes CDR1 SQVTM and CDR2 ANQGSEA. There are 15 residues in the CDR3. The CDR3 region has the DNA TGCAGCGTTACCCCTGGGGACAGGGACATCCACGAGCAGTACTTC. Translated, it gives CSVTPGDRDIHEQYF.

The CDR3 DNA sequence: TGTGCCAGCAGCTTAAAGGACGGGGGGAGCACAGATACGCAGTATTTT. Translated: CASSLKDGGSTDTQYF. V gene TRBV7-8 combines with J gene TRBJ2-3, with 7 bases lining up with TRBD2. The CDR3 is 16 residues long. Trimming at V came to 2 bases and at J to 0 bases, leaving 5 bases not matched to a gene. Germline CDR1 is SGHVS and CDR2 is FQNEAQ.

The sample holds many counts of this clonotype. The rearrangement links TRBV7-2 to TRBJ2-5, with D possibly matching TRBD1 (5 bases). V shed 1 base and J shed 1 base, with 7 bases lying between them. The CDR3 loop spans 14 amino acids. Germline loops: CDR1 SGHTA, CDR2 FQGNSA. CDR3 in amino acids: CASSLGTFQETQYF. In DNA form, the CDR3 reads TGTGCCAGCAGCTTAGGGACATTCCAAGAGACCCAGTACTTC.

V and J are TRBV10-3 and TRBJ2-3, with 9 positions matching TRBD2. This CDR3 region has 19 residues. Germline CDR1 and CDR2: ENHRY and SYGVKD. J gave up 2 bases and V 3 bases, and 15 bases lay outside the gene matches. The CDR3 loop is CAISETGLAGIHFTDTQYF. The CDR3 nucleotides read TGTGCCATCAGTGAAACGGGGCTAGCGGGAATTCACTTCACAGATACGCAGTATTTT.

CDR3 sequence reads: CASSFGQSQATQYF. CDR3 sequence (DNA): TGTGCCAGCAGTTTTGGACAGTCTCAGGCTACGCAGTATTTT. The genes are TRBV6-6 and TRBJ2-3, with D perhaps matching TRBD1 (6 bases). This CDR3 comprises 14 residues. The germline V gene encodes CDR1 MNHNY and CDR2 SVGAGI (reference sequence). V was shortened by 4 bases and J by 8 bases, with 16 bases between the two germline ends.